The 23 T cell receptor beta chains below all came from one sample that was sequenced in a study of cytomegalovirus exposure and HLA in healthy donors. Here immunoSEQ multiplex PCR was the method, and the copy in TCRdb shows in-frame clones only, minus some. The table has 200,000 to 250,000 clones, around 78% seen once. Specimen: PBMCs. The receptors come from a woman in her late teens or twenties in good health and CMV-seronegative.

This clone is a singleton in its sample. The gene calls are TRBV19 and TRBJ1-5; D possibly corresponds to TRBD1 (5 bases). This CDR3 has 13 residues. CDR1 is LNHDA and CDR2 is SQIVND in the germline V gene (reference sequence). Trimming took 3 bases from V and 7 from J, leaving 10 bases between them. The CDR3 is CASSIQGYQPQHF. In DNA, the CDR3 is TGTGCCAGTAGTATCCAGGGCTACCAGCCCCAGCATTTT.

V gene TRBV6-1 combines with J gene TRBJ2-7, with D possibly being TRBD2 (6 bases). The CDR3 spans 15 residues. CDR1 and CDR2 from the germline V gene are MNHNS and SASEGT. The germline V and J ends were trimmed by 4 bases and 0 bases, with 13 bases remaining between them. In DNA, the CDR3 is TGTGCCAGCAGTGCCGGGACTGTTGTCTCCTACGAGCAGTACTTC. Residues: CASSAGTVVSYEQYF.

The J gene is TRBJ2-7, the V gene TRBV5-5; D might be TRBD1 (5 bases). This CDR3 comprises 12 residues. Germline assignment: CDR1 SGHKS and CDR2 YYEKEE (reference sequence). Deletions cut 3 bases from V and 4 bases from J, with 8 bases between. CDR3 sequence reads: CASSSQGYEQYF. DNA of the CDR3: TGTGCCAGCAGCTCCCAGGGTTACGAGCAGTACTTC. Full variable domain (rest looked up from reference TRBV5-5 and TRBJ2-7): DAGVTQSPTHLIKTRGQQVTLRCSPISGHKSVSWYQQVLGQGPQFIFQYYEKEERGRGNFPDRFSARQFPNYSSELNVNALLLGDSALYLCASSSQGYEQYFGPGTRLTVT.

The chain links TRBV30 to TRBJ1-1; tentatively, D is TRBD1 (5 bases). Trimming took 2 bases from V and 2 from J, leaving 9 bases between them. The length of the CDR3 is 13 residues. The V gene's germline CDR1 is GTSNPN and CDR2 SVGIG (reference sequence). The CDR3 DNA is TGTGCCTGGAGTCTGACAGTCAACACTGAAGCTTTCTTT. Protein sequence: CAWSLTVNTEAFF.

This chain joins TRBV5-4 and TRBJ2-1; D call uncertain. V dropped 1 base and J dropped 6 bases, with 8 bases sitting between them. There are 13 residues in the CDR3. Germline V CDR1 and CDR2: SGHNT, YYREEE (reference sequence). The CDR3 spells CASSLFGLNEQFF. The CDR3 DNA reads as TGTGCCAGCAGCTTGTTTGGCCTCAATGAGCAGTTCTTC.

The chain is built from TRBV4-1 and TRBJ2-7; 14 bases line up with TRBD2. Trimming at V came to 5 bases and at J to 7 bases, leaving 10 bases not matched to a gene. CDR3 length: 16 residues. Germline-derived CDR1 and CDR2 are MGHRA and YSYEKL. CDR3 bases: TGCGCCAGCAGCGAAACGGGACTAGCGGGAGTTGGAGAGCAGTACTTC. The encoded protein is CASSETGLAGVGEQYF.

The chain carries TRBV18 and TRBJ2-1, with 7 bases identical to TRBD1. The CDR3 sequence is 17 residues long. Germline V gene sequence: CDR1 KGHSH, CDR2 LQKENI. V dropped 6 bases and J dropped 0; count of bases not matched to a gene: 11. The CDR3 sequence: CASSPAGQARSYNEQFF. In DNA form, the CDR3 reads TGTGCCAGCTCCCCAGCTGGACAGGCTCGCTCCTACAATGAGCAGTTCTTC.

The CDR3 DNA follows: TGTGCCAGCAACCCCCGGACAGTCCAAATGAACACTGAAGCTTTCTTT. It is translated as CASNPRTVQMNTEAFF. J is TRBJ1-1 and V is TRBV27; weak D call: TRBD1 (6 bases). The V end lost 7 bases, the J end lost 0 bases, and 18 bases lay between the germline ends. This CDR3 is built from 16 residues. Germline assignment: CDR1 MNHEY and CDR2 SMNVEV (reference sequence).

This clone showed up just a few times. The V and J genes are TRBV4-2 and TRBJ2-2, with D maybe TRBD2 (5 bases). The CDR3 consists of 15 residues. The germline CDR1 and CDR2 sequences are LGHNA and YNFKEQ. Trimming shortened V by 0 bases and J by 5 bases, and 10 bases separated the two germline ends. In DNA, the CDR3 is TGTGCCAGCAGCCAAGAAGTAGCGTGGACCGGGGAGCTGTTTTTT. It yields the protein CASSQEVAWTGELFF.

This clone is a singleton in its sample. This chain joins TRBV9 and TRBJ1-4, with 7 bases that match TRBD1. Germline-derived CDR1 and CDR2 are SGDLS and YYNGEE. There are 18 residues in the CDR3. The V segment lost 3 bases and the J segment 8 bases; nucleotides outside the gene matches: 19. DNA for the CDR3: TGTGCCAGCAGCGCCCGACAGGGATTAGACACAGGGATGGAAAAACTGTTTTTT. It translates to CASSARQGLDTGMEKLFF.

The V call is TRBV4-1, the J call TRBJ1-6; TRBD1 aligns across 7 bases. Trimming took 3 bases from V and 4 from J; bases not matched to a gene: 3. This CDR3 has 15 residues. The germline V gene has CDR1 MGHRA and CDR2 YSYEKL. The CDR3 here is CASSQPGQYNSPLHF. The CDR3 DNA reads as TGCGCCAGCAGCCAGCCGGGACAGTATAATTCACCCCTCCACTTT.

The CDR3 protein is CASSLSGQGREQYF. In DNA form, the CDR3 reads TGTGCCAGCAGTTTATCGGGTCAGGGTAGGGAGCAGTACTTC. This chain links TRBV27 with TRBJ2-7, with TRBD1 as a possible D gene (5 bases). Between the trimmed V and J ends, which lost 0 bases and 7 bases, there was a span of 13 bases. Germline CDR1 MNHEY, CDR2 SMNVEV (reference sequence). The CDR3 is made up of 14 amino acids.

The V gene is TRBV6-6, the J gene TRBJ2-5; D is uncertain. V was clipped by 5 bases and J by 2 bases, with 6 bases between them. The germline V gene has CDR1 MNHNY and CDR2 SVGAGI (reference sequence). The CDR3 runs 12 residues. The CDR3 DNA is TGTGCCAGCAGTCCCCCACAAGAGACCCAGTACTTC. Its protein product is CASSPPQETQYF.

CDR3 DNA: TGTGCCAGCAGCTTAAGGGGGGGTTACGAGCAGTACTTC. Encoded protein: CASSLRGGYEQYF. The chain carries TRBV13 and TRBJ2-7; TRBD2 might be the D (7 bases). Trimming shortened V by 2 bases and J by 4 bases, and 9 bases separated the two germline ends. Germline V gene lookup returns CDR1 PRHDT and CDR2 FYEKMQ (reference sequence). This CDR3 contains 13 residues. Together with reference TRBV13 and TRBJ2-7, the CDR3 gives the full variable domain: AAGVIQSPRHLIKEKRETATLKCYPIPRHDTVYWYQQGPGQDPQFLISFYEKMQSDKGSIPDRFSAQQFSDYHSELNMSSLELGDSALYFCASSLRGGYEQYFGPGTRLTVT.

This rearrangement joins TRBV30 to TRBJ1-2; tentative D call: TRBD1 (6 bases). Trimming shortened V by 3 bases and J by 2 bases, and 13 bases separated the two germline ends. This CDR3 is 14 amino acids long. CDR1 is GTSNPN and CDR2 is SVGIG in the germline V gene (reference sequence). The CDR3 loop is CAWRDHRVNYGYTF. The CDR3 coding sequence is TGTGCCTGGAGGGACCACAGGGTCAACTATGGCTACACCTTC.

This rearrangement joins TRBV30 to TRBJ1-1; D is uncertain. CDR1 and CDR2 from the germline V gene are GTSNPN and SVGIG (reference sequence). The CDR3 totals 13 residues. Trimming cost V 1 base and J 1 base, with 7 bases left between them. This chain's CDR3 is CAWSAGWNTEAFF. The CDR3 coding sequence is TGTGCCTGGAGTGCAGGTTGGAACACTGAAGCTTTCTTT. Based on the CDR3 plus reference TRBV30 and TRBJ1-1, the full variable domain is SQTIHQWPATLVQPVGSPLSLECTVEGTSNPNLYWYRQAAGRGLQLLFYSVGIGQISSEVPQNLSASRPQDRQFILSSKKLLLSDSGFYLCAWSAGWNTEAFFGQGTRLTVV.

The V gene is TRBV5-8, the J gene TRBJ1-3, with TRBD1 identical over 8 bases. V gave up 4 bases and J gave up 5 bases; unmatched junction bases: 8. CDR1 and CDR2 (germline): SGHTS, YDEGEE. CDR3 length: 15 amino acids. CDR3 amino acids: CASSRDRSWRNTIYF. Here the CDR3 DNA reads TGTGCCAGCAGCCGGGACAGGTCTTGGCGAAACACCATATATTTT.

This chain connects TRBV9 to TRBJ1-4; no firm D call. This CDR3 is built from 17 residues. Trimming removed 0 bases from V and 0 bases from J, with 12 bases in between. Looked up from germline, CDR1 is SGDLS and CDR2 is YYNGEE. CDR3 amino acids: CASSVGAGASTNEKLFF. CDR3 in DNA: TGTGCCAGCAGCGTAGGGGCAGGCGCGTCAACTAATGAAAAACTGTTTTTT.

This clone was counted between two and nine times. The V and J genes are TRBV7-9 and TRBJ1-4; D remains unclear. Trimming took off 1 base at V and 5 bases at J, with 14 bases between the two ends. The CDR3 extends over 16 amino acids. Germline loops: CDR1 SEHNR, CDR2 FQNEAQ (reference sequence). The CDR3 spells CASSLGRTRENEKLFF. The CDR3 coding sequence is TGTGCCAGCAGCTTAGGGAGAACTAGGGAAAATGAAAAACTGTTTTTT.

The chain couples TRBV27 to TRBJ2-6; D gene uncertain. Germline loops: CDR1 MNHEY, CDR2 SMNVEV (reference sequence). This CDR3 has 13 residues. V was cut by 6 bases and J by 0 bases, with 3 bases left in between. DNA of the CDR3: TGTGCCAGCAGGGACTCTGGGGCCAACGTCCTGACTTTC. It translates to CASRDSGANVLTF.

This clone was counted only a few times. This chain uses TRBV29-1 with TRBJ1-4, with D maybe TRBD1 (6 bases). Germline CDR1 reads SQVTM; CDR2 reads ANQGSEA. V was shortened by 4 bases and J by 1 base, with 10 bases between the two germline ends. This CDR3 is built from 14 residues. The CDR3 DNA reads TGCAGCGTTGGACAGGACGAAACTAATGAAAAACTGTTTTTT. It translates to CSVGQDETNEKLFF.

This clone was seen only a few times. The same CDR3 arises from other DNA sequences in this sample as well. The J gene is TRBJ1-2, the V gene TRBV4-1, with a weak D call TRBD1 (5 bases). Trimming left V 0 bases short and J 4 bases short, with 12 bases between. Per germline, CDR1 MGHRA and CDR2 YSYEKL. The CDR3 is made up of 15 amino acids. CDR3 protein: CASSQDSGGGYGYTF. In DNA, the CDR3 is TGCGCCAGCAGCCAAGATTCGGGGGGAGGCTATGGCTACACCTTC.

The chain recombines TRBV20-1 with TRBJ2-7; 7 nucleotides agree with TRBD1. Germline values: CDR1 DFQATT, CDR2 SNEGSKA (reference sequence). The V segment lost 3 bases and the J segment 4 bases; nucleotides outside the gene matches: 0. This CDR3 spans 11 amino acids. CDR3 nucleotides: TGCAGTGCTAGCAGGGGGTACGAGCAGTACTTC. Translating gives CSASRGYEQYF.